This T cell receptor beta chain was sequenced during a study of T-cell reconstitution after alpha-beta-depleted transplantation in children. As for this clonotype: What it binds is unknown.

For TCRbeta, the library was prepared with unique molecular identifiers. TCRdb recomputed calls from the PCR reads with MiXCR, one row per CDR3 protein. The table lists about 980,000 distinct CDR3 sequences, under 30% of them singletons, with about 28% in the top ten. Germline CDR1 SGHVS, CDR2 FNYEAQ. Trimming cost V 5 bases and J 6 bases, with 17 bases left between them. The CDR3 loop spans 14 amino acids. Notes on the study in general: When one year had passed after transplant, most T-cell counts and diversity came from newly produced T cells. About two months after transplant, alpha-beta T cells reportedly came from several hundred expanded graft clones. Surviving recipient T cells and intrathymic progenitors accounted for some patients' high TCRbeta diversity at day 60.

The clonotype comes from a boy younger than two who had a stem cell transplant for SCID, so the T cells may come from the graft donor. Source: PBMCs, mostly from graft donor cells, taken 360 days after TCRalphabeta/CD19-depleted stem cell transplant. This rearrangement joins TRBV7-6 to TRBJ2-7; TRBD1 might be the D (6 bases). CDR3 protein: CASSTGFSISEQYF. CDR3 DNA: TGTGCCAGCAGCACAGGGTTCTCGATCTCCGAGCAGTACTTC.